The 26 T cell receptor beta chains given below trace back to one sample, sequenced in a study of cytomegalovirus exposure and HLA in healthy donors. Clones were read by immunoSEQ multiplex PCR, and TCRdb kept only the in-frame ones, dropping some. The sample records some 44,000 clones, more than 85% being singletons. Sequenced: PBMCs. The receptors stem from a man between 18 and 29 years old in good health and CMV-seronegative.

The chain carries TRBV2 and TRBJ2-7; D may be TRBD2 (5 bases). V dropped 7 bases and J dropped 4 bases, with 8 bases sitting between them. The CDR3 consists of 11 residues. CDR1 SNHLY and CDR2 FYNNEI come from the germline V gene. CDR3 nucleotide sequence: TGTGCCAGCACCGGCGGGTACGAGCAGTACTTC. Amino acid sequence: CASTGGYEQYF.

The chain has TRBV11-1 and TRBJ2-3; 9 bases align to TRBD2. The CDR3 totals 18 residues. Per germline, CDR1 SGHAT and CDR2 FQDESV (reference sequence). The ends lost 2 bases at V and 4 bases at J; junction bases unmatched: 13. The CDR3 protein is CASSLRLGLAGLADTQYF. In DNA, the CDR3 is TGTGCCAGCAGCTTAAGGCTGGGTCTAGCGGGGCTAGCAGATACGCAGTATTTT.

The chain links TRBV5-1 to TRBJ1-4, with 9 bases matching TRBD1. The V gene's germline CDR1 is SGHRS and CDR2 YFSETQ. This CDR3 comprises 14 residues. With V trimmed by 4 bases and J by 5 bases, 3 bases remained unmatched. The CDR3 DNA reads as TGCGCCAGCAGCCTCGGGACAGGGAATGAAAAACTGTTTTTT. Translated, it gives CASSLGTGNEKLFF.

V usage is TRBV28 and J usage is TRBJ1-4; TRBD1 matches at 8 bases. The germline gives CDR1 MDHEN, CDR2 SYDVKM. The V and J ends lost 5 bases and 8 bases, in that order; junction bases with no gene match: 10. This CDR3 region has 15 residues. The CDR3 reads CASSVHRGAMEKLFF. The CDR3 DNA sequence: TGTGCCAGCAGTGTCCACAGGGGGGCAATGGAAAAACTGTTTTTT.

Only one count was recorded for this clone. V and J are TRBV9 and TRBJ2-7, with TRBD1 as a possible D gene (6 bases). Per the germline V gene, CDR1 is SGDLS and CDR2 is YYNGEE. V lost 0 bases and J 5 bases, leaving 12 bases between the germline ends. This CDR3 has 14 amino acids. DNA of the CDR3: TGTGCCAGCAGCGTAGATGGGGGCTTCAACGAGCAGTACTTC. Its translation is CASSVDGGFNEQYF.

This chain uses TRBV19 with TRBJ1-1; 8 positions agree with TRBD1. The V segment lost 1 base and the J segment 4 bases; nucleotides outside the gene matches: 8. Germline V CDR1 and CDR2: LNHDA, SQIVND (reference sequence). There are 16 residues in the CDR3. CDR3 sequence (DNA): TGTGCCAGTAGTATAGTCTTTGACAGGGGAGGCACTGAAGCTTTCTTT. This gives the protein CASSIVFDRGGTEAFF.

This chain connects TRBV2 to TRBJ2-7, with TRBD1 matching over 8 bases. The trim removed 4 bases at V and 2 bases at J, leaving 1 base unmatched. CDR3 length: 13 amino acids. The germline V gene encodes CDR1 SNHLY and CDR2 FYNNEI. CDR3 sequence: CASSVDRAYEQYF. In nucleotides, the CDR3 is TGTGCCAGCAGTGTGGACAGGGCCTACGAGCAGTACTTC.

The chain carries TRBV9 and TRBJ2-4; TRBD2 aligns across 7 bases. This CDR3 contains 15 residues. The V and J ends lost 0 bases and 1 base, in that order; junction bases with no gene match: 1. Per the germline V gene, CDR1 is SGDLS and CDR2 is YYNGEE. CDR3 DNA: TGTGCCAGCAGCGTAGTGGGAGGGGCCAAAAACATTCAGTACTTC. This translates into CASSVVGGAKNIQYF. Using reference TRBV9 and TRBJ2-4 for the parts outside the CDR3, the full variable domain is DSGVTQTPKHLITATGQRVTLRCSPRSGDLSVYWYQQSLDQGLQFLIQYYNGEERAKGNILERFSAQQFPDLHSELNLSSLELGDSALYFCASSVVGGAKNIQYFGAGTRLSVL.

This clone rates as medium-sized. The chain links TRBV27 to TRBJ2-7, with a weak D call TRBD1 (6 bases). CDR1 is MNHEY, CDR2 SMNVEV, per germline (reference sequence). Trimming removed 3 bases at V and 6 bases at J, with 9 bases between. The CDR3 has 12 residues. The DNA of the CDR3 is TGTGCCAGCAGTTTCGCAGGGGCCGAGCAGTACTTC. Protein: CASSFAGAEQYF.

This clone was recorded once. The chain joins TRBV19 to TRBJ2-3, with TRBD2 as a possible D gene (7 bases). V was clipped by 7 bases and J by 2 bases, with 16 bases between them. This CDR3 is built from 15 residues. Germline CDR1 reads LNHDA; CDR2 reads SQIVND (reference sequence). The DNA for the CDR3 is TGTGCCAGTACCCCTGCGGGGGCGAACACAGATACGCAGTATTTT. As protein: CASTPAGANTDTQYF.

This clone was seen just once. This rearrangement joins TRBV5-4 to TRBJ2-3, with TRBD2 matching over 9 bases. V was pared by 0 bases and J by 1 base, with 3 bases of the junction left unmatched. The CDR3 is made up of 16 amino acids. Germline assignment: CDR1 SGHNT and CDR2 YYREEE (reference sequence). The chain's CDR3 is CASSLGASGGTDTQYF. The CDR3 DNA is TGTGCCAGCAGCTTGGGTGCTAGCGGGGGCACAGATACGCAGTATTTT.

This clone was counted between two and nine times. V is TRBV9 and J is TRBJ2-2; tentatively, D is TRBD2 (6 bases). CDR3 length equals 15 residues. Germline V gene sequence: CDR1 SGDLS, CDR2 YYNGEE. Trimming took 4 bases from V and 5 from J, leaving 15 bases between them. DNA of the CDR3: TGTGCCAGCAGCCCCAGAGGAGGGATTACCGGGGAGCTGTTTTTT. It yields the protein CASSPRGGITGELFF.

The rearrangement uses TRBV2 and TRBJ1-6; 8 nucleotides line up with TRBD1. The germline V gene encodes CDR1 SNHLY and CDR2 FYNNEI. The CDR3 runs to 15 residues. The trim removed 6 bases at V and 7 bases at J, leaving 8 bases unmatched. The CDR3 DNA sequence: TGTGCCAGCAGAGAGCTCCGGGACAGGAATTCACCCCTCCACTTT. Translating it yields CASRELRDRNSPLHF.

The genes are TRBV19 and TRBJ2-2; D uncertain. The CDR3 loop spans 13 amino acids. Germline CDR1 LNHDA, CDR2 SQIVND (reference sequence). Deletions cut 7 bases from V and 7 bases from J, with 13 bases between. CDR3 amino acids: CASTPQKSGELFF. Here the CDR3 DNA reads TGTGCCAGTACCCCACAGAAAAGCGGGGAGCTGTTTTTT.

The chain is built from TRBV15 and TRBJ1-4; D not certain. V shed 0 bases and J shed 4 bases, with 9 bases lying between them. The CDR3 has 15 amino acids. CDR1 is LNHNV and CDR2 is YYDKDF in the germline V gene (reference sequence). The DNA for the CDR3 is TGTGCCACCAGCAGAGATCGGGAATATAATGAAAAACTGTTTTTT. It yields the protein CATSRDREYNEKLFF.

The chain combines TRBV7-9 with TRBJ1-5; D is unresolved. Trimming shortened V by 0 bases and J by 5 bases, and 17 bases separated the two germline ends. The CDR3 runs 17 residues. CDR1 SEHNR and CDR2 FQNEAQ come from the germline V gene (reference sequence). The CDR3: CASSLAIGATIHQPQHF. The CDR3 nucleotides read TGTGCCAGCAGCTTAGCAATCGGAGCGACGATCCATCAGCCCCAGCATTTT.

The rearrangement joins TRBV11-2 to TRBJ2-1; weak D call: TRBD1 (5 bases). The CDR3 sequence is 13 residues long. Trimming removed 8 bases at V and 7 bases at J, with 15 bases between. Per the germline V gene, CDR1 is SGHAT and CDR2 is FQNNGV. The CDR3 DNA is TGTGCCAGCGGAAGGGGCCTAGGGAATGAGCAGTTCTTC. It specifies CASGRGLGNEQFF.

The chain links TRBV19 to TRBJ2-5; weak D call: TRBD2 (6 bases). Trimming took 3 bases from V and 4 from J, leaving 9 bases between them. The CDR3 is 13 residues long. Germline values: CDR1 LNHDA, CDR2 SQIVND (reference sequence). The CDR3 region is CASSIHGRETQYF. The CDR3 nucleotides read TGTGCCAGTAGTATTCACGGGAGAGAGACCCAGTACTTC. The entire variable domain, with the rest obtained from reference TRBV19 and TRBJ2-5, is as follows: DGGITQSPKYLFRKEGQNVTLSCEQNLNHDAMYWYRQDPGQGLRLIYYSQIVNDFQKGDIAEGYSVSREKKESFPLTVTSAQKNPTAFYLCASSIHGRETQYFGPGTRLLVL.

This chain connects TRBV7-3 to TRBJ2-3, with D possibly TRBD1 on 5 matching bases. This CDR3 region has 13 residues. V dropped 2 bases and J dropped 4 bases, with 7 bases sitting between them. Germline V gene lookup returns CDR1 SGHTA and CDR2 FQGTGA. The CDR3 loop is CASSLQGADTQYF. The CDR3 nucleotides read TGTGCCAGCAGCTTACAAGGGGCAGATACGCAGTATTTT.

For the CDR3, the DNA is TGTGCCAGTAGTAGTTCAGGGGTGGCTAACTATGGCTACACCTTC. Its translation is CASSSSGVANYGYTF. The chain joins TRBV19 to TRBJ1-2, with D possibly being TRBD1 (6 bases). The CDR3 runs to 15 residues. V lost 4 bases and J 0 bases, leaving 12 bases between the germline ends. The germline gives CDR1 LNHDA, CDR2 SQIVND (reference sequence).

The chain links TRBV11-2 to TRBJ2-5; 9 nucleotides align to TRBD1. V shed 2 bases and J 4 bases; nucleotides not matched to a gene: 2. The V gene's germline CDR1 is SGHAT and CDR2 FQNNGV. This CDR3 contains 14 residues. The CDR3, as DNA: TGTGCCAGCAGCTTAAACAGGGGGCGAGAGACCCAGTACTTC. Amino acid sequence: CASSLNRGRETQYF.

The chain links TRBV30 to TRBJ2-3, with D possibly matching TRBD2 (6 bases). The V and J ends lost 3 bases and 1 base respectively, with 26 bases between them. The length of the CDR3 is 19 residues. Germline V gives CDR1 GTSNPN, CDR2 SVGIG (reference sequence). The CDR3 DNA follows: TGTGCCTGGAGCCGCCAACCCTCGGTGTGGGGAGGAGGCACAGATACGCAGTATTTT. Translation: CAWSRQPSVWGGGTDTQYF.

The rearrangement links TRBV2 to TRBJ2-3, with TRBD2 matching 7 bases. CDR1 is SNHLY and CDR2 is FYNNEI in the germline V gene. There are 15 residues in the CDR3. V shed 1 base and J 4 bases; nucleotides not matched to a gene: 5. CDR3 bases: TGTGCCAGCAGTGAAGGGGAGCGGGGTGCAGATACGCAGTATTTT. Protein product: CASSEGERGADTQYF.

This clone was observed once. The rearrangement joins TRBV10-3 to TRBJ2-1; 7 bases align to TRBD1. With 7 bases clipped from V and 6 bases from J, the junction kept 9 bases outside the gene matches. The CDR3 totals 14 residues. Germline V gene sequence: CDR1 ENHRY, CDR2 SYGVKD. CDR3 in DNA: TGTGCCATCATGGGGGACAGAGGGGCCAATGAGCAGTTCTTC. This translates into CAIMGDRGANEQFF.

The CDR3 sequence: CASLAGGFRTGELFF. CDR3 DNA sequence: TGTGCCAGTCTAGCGGGAGGTTTTCGGACCGGGGAGCTGTTTTTT. The rearrangement joins TRBV6-5 to TRBJ2-2; 11 bases are a match to TRBD2. The V and J ends lost 9 bases and 5 bases, in that order; junction bases with no gene match: 8. CDR3 length: 15 amino acids. Germline-derived CDR1 and CDR2 are MNHEY and SVGAGI.

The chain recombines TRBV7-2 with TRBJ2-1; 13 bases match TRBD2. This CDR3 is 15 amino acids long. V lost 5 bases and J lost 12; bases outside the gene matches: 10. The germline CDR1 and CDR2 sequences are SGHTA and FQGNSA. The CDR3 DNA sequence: TGTGCCAGCAGCAACTGGACTAGCGGGAGACGTGGGCAGTTCTTC. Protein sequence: CASSNWTSGRRGQFF.